Included here is one T cell receptor beta chain sequence, with context. This clone was found once. No antigen is known for it. No base quality values were provided; no much bigger clone lies one nucleotide off. This sample is drawn from a study of identifying expanded T cells in peripheral blood (dated by TCRdb to between 2017 and 2020). Context from the whole study: Technical replicates were generated by sequencing separate aliquots of the same genomic DNA pool, with four replicates compared pairwise. The investigation overall reported the following: The binomial model flagged around 1.1 differentially abundant clones between technical replicates, compared with roughly 17 over about 2 weeks and 19 to 20 over roughly 4 weeks. In all healthy donors, the variance in clone template counts between samples taken 2 to 3 weeks apart rose significantly as total template count increased. The authors expected that over much longer intervals, such as months to years, biological variance in healthy repertoires might increase even further. Both the number of clones called differentially abundant and the false-positive rate were significantly reduced by the beta-binomial model across all healthy-donor time intervals.

The immunoSEQ Assay, which uses bias-controlled multiplex PCR amplification of genomic DNA, was used to profile TCRbeta CDR3 regions. On the authors' methods: To quantify the absolute abundance of each unique TCRbeta CDR3 region, the sequences were collapsed and filtered. Differential abundance was assessed using a binomial (Fisher-equivalent) model and a beta-binomial model in which time-dependent variance fitted from healthy donors was added. Clones with fewer than 5 combined templates were excluded, and clones with Benjamini-Hochberg FDR below 0.01 were called differentially abundant. Beta-binomial variance was modeled as a function of total template count across the two samples using the form v = (b*log(k)+a)^2. This immuneACCESS table, as held by TCRdb, lists in-frame sequences with V and J called but not all clones. Of the missing ones, under half trace to an unresolved V gene in checked studies; the others have no known cause. Clone size and the V and J calls come from that table; the DNA yielded D and trimming. The sample table contains about 85,000 clones; only one count was recorded for 75% to 90% of them. The biggest ten clones account for 2.8% of the sample.

No immune events such as infections were documented for the healthy donors during the collection period. To calibrate time-dependent variance in a beta-binomial model of T-cell clone differential abundance, blood repertoires from healthy donors were used as a training cohort. There were roughly 10 healthy donors in the training cohort, of whom 3 were female and 7 were male. An age range of about 25 to 64 years, with an average of about 39 years, was recorded for the donors. Whole blood was collected from each healthy donor at three time points spaced two weeks apart and obtained from a commercial supplier. For immunosequencing, genomic DNA was extracted from whole blood that had not been sorted. The CDR3 covers 15 residues, taking in both the cysteine and the phenylalanine. Left in the record is the CDR3 DNA by itself, 45 bases read in frame from the first base. From V the trimming removes 3 bases and from J it removes 5 bases, while the gene matches leave 6 bases of the junction unaccounted for. Taken from the germline V gene, the CDR1 and CDR2 loops are SGHVS and FQNEAQ.

This sequence originates from a person aged 18 to 70 in good health. The chain was built from TRBV7-8 and TRBJ2-4, with 8 junctional bases fitting TRBD2. Sequenced input: blood. The nucleotides are TGTGCCAGCAGCTTCGCGGGGGGAGGAGAAAACATTCAGTACTTC. This yields the protein CASSFAGGGENIQYF.